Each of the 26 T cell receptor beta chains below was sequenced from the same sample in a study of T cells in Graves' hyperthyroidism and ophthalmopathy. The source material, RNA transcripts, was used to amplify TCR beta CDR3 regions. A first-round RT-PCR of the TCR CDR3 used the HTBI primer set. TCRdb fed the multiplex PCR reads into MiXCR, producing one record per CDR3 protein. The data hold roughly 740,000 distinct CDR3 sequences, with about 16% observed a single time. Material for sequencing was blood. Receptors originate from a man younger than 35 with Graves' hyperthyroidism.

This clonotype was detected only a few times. CDR3 loop: CASSERTGKYEQFF. The CDR3 DNA is TGTGCCAGCAGTGAAAGGACGGGAAAATATGAGCAGTTCTTC. The chain carries TRBV6-1 and TRBJ2-1; tentatively, D is TRBD2 (5 bases). CDR1 and CDR2 from the germline V gene are MNHNS and SASEGT. V was cut by 2 bases and J by 8 bases, with 13 bases left in between. The CDR3 loop spans 14 amino acids.

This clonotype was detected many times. The CDR3 sequence: CASTLTGRGEQFF. CDR3 nucleotides: TGTGCCAGCACCTTGACAGGGAGAGGTGAGCAGTTCTTC. The V call is TRBV6-1, the J call TRBJ2-1, with 7 bases that match TRBD1. Looked up from germline, CDR1 is MNHNS and CDR2 is SASEGT. This CDR3 spans 13 amino acids. V shed 7 bases and J 9 bases; nucleotides not matched to a gene: 9.

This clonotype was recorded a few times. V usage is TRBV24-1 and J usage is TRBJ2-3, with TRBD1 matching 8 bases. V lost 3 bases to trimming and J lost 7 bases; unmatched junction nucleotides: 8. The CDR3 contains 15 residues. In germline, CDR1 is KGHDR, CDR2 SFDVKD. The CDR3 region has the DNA TGTGCCACCAGTGATATACAGGGGGAGGCCTATACGCAGTATTTT. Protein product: CATSDIQGEAYTQYF.

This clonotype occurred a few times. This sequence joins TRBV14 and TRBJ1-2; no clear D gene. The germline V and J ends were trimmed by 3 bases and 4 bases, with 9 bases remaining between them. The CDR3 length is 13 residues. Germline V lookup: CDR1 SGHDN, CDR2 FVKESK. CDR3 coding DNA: TGTGCCAGCAGCCACGGGCCCAGCTATGGCTACACCTTC. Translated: CASSHGPSYGYTF.

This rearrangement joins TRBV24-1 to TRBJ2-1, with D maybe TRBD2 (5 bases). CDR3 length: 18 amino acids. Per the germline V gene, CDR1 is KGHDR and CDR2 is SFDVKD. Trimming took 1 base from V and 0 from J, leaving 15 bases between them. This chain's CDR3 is CATSDFKDKSGSYNEQFF. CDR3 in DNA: TGTGCCACCAGTGATTTTAAAGACAAAAGCGGCTCCTACAATGAGCAGTTCTTC.

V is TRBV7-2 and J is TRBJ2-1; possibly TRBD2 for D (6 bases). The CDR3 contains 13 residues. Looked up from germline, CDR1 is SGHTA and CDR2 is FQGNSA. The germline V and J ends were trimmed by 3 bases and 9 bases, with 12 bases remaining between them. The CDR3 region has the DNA TGTGCCAGCAGCTTCTCAGCGGGTGTTGAGCAGTTCTTC. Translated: CASSFSAGVEQFF.

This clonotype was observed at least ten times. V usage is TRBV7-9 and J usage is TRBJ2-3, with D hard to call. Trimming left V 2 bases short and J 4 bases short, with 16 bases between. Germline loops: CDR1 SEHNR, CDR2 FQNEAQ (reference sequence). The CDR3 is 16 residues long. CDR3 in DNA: TGTGCCAGCAGCTTACCTCGGCAGGCGGTCGCAGATACGCAGTATTTT. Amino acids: CASSLPRQAVADTQYF.

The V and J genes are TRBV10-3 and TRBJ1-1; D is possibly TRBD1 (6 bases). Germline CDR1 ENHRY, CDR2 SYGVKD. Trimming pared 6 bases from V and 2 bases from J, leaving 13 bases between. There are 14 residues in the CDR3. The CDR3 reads CAISGQNTNTEAFF. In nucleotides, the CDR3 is TGTGCCATCAGCGGACAGAATACCAACACTGAAGCTTTCTTT.

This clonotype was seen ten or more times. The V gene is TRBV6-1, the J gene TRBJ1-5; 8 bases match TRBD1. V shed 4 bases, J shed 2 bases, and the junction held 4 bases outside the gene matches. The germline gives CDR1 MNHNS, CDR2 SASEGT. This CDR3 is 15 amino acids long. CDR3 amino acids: CASSGSGGGNQPQHF. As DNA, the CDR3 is TGTGCCAGCAGTGGGTCAGGGGGCGGCAATCAGCCCCAGCATTTT.

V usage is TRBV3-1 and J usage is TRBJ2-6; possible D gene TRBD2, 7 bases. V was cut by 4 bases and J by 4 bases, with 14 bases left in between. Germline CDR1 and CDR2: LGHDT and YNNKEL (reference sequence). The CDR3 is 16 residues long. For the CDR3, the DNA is TGTGCCAGCAGCCCACCCGGGGGGCGCGGGGCCAACGTCCTGACTTTC. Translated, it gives CASSPPGGRGANVLTF.

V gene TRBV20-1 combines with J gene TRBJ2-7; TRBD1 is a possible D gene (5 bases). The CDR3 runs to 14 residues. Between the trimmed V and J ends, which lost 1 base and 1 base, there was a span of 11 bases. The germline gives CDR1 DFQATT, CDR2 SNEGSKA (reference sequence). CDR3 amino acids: CSARAAGISYEQYF. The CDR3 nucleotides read TGCAGTGCTAGAGCAGCAGGGATTTCCTACGAGCAGTACTTC.

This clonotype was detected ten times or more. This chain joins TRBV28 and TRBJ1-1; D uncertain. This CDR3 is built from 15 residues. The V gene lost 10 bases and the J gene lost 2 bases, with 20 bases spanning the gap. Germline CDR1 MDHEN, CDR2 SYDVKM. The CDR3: CATLTRLGLNTEAFF. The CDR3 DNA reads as TGTGCCACCTTAACCCGCCTTGGGCTAAACACTGAAGCTTTCTTT.

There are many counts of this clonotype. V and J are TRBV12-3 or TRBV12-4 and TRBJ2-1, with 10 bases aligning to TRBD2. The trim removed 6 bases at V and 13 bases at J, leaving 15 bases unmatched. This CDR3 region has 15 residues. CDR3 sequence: CASSRLTPSGRGQFF. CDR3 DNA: TGTGCCAGCAGCAGACTAACCCCGAGCGGGAGGGGACAGTTCTTC.

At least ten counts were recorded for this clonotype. The CDR3: CSARDSAGGLDNEQFF. The DNA for the CDR3 is TGCAGTGCTAGAGATTCTGCGGGAGGGCTCGACAATGAGCAGTTCTTC. The genes are TRBV20-1 and TRBJ2-1; 9 bases align to TRBD2. The CDR3 contains 16 residues. Germline V CDR1 and CDR2: DFQATT, SNEGSKA (reference sequence). The V gene end was trimmed by 0 bases and the J gene end by 5 bases; junction bases not matched to a gene: 8.

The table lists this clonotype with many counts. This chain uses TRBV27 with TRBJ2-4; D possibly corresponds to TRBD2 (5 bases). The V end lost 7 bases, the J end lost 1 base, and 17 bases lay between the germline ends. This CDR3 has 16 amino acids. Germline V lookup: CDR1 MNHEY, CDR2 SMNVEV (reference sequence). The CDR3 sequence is CASTPRGRGAKNIQYF. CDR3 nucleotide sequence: TGTGCCAGCACCCCTCGAGGGAGAGGGGCCAAAAACATTCAGTACTTC.

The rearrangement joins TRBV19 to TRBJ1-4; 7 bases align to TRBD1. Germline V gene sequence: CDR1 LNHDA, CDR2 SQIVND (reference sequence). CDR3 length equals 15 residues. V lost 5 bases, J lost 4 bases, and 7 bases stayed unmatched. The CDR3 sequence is CASSPPGQLNEKLFF. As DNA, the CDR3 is TGTGCCAGTAGTCCGCCGGGACAGCTTAATGAAAAACTGTTTTTT.

CDR3 region: CASTPEGGIPAFAETQYF. CDR3 in DNA: TGTGCCAGCACCCCCGAGGGGGGGATTCCCGCGTTCGCGGAGACCCAGTACTTC. V usage is TRBV2 and J usage is TRBJ2-5, with D possibly TRBD2 on 7 matching bases. The germline V gene encodes CDR1 SNHLY and CDR2 FYNNEI. Trimming stripped 7 bases from V and 5 bases from J, with 29 bases between. The CDR3 consists of 18 residues.

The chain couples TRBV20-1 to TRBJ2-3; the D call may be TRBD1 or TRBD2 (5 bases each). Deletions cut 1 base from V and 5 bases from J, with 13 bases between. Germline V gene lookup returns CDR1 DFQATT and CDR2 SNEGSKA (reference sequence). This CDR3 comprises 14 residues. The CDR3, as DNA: TGCAGTGCTAGAGGTGGGGGAGCCATAGATACGCAGTATTTT. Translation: CSARGGGAIDTQYF.

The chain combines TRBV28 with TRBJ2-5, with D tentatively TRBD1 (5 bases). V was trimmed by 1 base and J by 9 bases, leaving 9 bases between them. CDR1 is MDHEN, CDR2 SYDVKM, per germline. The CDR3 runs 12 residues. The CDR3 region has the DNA TGTGCCAGCAGTTTATACGCAGGGCCCCAGTACTTC. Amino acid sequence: CASSLYAGPQYF.

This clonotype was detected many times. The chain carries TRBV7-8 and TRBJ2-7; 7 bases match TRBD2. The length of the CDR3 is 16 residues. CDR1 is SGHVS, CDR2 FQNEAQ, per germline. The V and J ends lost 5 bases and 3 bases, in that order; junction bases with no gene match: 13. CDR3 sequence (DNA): TGTGCCAGCAGCGGAGCTCTAGCGGAGACCTTCTACGAGCAGTACTTC. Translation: CASSGALAETFYEQYF.

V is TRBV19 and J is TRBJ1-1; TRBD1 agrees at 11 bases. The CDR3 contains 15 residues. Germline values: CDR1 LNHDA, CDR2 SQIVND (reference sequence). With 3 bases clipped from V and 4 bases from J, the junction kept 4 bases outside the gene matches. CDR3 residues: CASSMSDRGLTEAFF. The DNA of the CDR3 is TGTGCCAGTAGTATGTCGGACAGGGGGCTCACTGAAGCTTTCTTT. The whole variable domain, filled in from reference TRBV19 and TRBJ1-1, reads DGGITQSPKYLFRKEGQNVTLSCEQNLNHDAMYWYRQDPGQGLRLIYYSQIVNDFQKGDIAEGYSVSREKKESFPLTVTSAQKNPTAFYLCASSMSDRGLTEAFFGQGTRLTVV.

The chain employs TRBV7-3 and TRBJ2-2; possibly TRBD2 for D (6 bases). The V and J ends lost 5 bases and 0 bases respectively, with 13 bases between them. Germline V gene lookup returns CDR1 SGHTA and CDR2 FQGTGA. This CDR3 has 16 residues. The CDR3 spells CASSLLGRPNTGELFF. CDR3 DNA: TGTGCCAGCAGCCTATTGGGGAGGCCGAACACCGGGGAGCTGTTTTTT.

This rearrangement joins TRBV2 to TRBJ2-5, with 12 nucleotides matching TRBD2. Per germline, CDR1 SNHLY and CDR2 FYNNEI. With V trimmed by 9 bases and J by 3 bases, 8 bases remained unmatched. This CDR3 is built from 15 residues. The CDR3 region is CARNGLAGGEETQYF. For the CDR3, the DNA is TGTGCCAGAAACGGGCTAGCGGGAGGGGAAGAGACCCAGTACTTC.

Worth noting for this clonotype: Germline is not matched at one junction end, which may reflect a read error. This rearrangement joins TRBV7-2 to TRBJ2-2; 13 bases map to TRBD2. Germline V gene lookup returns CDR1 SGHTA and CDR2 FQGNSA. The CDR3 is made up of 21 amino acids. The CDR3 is CAGSLATYWTSGRSGTGELFF. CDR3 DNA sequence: TGTGCCGGCAGCTTAGCGACCTACTGGACTAGCGGGAGATCGGGCACCGGGGAGCTGTTTTTT.

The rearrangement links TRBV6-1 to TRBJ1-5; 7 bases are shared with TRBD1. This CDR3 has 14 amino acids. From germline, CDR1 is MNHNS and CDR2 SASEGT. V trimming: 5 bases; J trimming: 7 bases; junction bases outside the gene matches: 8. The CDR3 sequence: CASSRDREWQPQHF. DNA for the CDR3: TGTGCCAGCAGTCGCGACAGGGAATGGCAGCCCCAGCATTTT.

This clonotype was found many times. In nucleotides, the CDR3 is TGTGCCAGCAGCTTCGACAGGTCTCTCACCTACGAGCAGTACTTC. Amino acids: CASSFDRSLTYEQYF. The chain couples TRBV7-2 to TRBJ2-7; tentatively, D is TRBD1 (6 bases). V shed 3 bases and J shed 2 bases, with 14 bases lying between them. There are 15 residues in the CDR3. CDR1 is SGHTA and CDR2 is FQGNSA in the germline V gene.